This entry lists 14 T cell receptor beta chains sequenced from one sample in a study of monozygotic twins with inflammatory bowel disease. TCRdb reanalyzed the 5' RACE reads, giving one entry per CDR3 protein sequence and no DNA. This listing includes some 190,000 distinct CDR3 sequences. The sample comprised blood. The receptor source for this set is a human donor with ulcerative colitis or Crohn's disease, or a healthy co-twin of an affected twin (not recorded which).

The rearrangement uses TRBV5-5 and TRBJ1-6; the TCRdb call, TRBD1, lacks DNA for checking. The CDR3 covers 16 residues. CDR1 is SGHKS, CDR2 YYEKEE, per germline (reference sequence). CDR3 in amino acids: CASSESGTGVNSPLHF.

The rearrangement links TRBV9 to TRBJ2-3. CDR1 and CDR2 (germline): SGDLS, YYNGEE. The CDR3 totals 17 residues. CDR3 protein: CASSVATGVGGTDTQYF.

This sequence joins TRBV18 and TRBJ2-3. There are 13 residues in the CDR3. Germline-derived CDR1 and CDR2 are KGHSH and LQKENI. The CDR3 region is CASSPGSSDTQYF.

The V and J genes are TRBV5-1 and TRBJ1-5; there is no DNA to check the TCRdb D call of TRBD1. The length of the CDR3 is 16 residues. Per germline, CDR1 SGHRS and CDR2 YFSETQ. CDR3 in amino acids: CASSLWRDRGIQPQHF.

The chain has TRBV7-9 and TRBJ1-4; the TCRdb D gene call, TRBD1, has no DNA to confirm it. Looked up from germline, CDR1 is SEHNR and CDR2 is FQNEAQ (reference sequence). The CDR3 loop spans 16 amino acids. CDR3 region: CASSFPQGAGDEELFF.

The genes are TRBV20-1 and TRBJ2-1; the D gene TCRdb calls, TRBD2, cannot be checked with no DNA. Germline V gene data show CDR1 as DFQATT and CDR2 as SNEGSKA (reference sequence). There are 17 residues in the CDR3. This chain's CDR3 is CSAIGLAGGHGYNEQFF.

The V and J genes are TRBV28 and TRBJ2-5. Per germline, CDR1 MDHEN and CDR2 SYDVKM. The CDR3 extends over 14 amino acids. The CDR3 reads CASRKPDLRETQYF.

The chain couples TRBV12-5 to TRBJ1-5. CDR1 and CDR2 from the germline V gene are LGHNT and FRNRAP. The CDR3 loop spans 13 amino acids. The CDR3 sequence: CASGLGSNQPQHF. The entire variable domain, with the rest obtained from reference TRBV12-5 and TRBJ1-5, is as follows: DARVTQTPRHKVTEMGQEVTMRCQPILGHNTVFWYRQTMMQGLELLAYFRNRAPLDDSGMPKDRFSAEMPDATLATLKIQPSEPRDSAVYFCASGLGSNQPQHFGDGTRLSIL.

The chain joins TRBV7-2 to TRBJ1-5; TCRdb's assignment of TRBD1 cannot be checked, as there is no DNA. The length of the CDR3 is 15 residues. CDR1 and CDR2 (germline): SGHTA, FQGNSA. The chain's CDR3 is CASSLARQVDQPQHF.

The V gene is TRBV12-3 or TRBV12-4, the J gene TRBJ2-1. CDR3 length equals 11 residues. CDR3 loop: CASSLNNEQFF.

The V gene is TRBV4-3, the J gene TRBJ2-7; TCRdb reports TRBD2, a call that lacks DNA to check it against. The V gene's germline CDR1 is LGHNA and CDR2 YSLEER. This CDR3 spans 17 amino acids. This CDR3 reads CASSQFSPGTITYEQYF.

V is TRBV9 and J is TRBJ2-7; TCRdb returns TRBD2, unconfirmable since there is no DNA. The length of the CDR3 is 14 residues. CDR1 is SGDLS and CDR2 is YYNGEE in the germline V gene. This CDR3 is CASSDWTAGGEQYF.

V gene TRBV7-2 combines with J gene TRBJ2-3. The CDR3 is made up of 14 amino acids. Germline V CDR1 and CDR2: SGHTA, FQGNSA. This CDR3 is CASSSAGEMGTQYF.

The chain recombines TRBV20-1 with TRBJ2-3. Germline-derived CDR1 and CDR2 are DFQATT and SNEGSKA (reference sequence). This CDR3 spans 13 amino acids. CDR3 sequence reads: CSAHDSLTDTQYF.